This entry lists 6 T cell receptor beta chains sequenced from one sample in a study of blood T cell repertoires in COVID-19. Method: immunoSEQ multiplex PCR; TCRdb's copy keeps in-frame clones and lacks some. The sample shows 150,000 to 200,000 clones, over 75% of them seen only once. Sample: peripheral blood. These receptors all stem from a man aged 55 to 70 with acute or convalescent COVID-19.

The chain is built from TRBV6-6 and TRBJ2-1; the D gene is possibly TRBD1 (7 bases). V was pared by 2 bases and J by 7 bases, with 18 bases between. Germline CDR1 reads MNHNY; CDR2 reads SVGAGI (reference sequence). The CDR3 length is 16 residues. CDR3 DNA: TGTGCCAGCAGTTACCCGGGACAGACGGGGGCTAATGAGCAGTTCTTC. It specifies CASSYPGQTGANEQFF.

This rearrangement joins TRBV6-2 or TRBV6-3 to TRBJ1-1; 7 nucleotides agree with TRBD1. The CDR3 runs to 16 residues. Trimming cost V 7 bases and J 8 bases; bases outside gene matches: 19. The germline CDR1 and CDR2 sequences are MNHEY and SVGEGT. The CDR3 sequence: CASTPSRGLQGPEAFF. DNA for the CDR3: TGTGCCAGCACCCCCTCTAGGGGATTACAGGGGCCCGAAGCTTTCTTT.

J is TRBJ2-5 and V is TRBV2; TRBD1 aligns across 7 bases. The V gene's germline CDR1 is SNHLY and CDR2 FYNNEI. The length of the CDR3 is 19 residues. Trimming cost V 7 bases and J 0 bases; bases outside gene matches: 20. CDR3 region: CASKTPRRTGQQYQETQYF. For the CDR3, the DNA is TGTGCCAGCAAAACACCCAGACGGACAGGACAACAGTACCAAGAGACCCAGTACTTC.

V and J are TRBV19 and TRBJ1-4, with D unresolved. V gave up 6 bases and J gave up 0 bases, with 8 bases separating them. The CDR3 loop spans 14 amino acids. The V gene's germline CDR1 is LNHDA and CDR2 SQIVND (reference sequence). CDR3 in amino acids: CASRVRATNEKLFF. The CDR3 DNA sequence: TGTGCCAGTAGGGTCCGGGCAACTAATGAAAAACTGTTTTTT.

The chain employs TRBV28 and TRBJ1-2, with a possible D match to TRBD1 (6 bases). The CDR3 has 16 amino acids. V lost 5 bases, J lost 8 bases, and 24 bases lay in between. CDR1 MDHEN and CDR2 SYDVKM come from the germline V gene. As DNA, the CDR3 is TGTGCCAGCAGTCTCACAGGGTTTATCAAGAAAACCGGCTACACCTTC. Protein product: CASSLTGFIKKTGYTF.

V and J are TRBV27 and TRBJ2-7; 10 bases fit TRBD2. CDR1 and CDR2 (germline): MNHEY, SMNVEV (reference sequence). V gave up 5 bases and J gave up 6 bases; unmatched junction bases: 13. This CDR3 is 16 amino acids long. The CDR3 nucleotides are TGTGCCAGCAGTCGCGGTGAAGCGGGAGGGCCGATCGAGCAGTACTTC. Amino acids: CASSRGEAGGPIEQYF.